One TCR beta chain is described in this entry. Its specificity is unknown. The sample comes from a study of cytomegalovirus exposure and HLA in healthy donors. The study, taken as a whole, reports: The study listed 164 cytomegalovirus-associated TCR beta chains. In a later analysis, CMV-associated beta chains were mostly HLA-associated, it appeared. Later analysis showed TCR association rates varying by HLA locus, highest for DRB1 and lowest for HLA-C.

This CDR3 has 11 residues. Germline V gene sequence: CDR1 DFQATT, CDR2 SNEGSKA (reference sequence). V lost 3 bases to trimming and J lost 5 bases, with 8 bases between them. Although they were nominally healthy when sampled, donors likely had unrecorded immune exposures. PCR primers comprised 60 Vbeta and 13 Jbeta primers. Clones were sequenced by immunoSEQ multiplex PCR, and TCRdb holds only the in-frame ones, with some missing. The sample includes 200,000 to 250,000 clones, 65% to 85% of them seen just once. The specimen sequenced was PBMCs. The chain recombines TRBV20-1 with TRBJ2-7; D might be TRBD1 (5 bases). The source is a boy under 10 years old in good health and CMV-seronegative. The CDR3 region is CSARRRDEQYF. DNA of the CDR3: TGCAGTGCTAGGCGCAGGGACGAGCAGTACTTC.